This T cell receptor (beta chain) comes out of a study of metastatic and nonmetastatic thyroid tumors. General observations from the study: In blood and tumor, TCR beta diversity was reportedly significantly higher in malignant thyroid tumors than in benign nodules.

Looked up from germline, CDR1 is LGHDT and CDR2 is YNNKEL (reference sequence). Trimming removed 6 bases at V and 0 bases at J, with 6 bases between. This CDR3 region has 14 residues. TCRdb re-analyzed the PCR reads using MiXCR. This sample has about 30,000 clones; about 25% occur once, and the top ten carry 9.2%. Patients had received no treatment of any kind before thyroid surgery. As regards this clone: Its antigen is not known.

This sequence originates from a female donor with papillary thyroid cancer or a benign thyroid nodule (not recorded which). Some clones in this sample may be carry-over from other donors' samples. The specimen sequenced was blood. The chain employs TRBV3-1 and TRBJ2-6; no firm D call. The CDR3, as DNA: TGTGCCAGCAGATTTTACTCTGGGGCCAACGTCCTGACTTTC. Protein sequence: CASRFYSGANVLTF. The complete variable domain, with remaining parts taken from reference TRBV3-1 and TRBJ2-6, reads DTAVSQTPKYLVTQMGNDKSIKCEQNLGHDTMYWYKQDSKKFLKIMFSYNNKELIINETVPNRFSPKSPDKAHLNLHINSLELGDSAVYFCASRFYSGANVLTFGAGSRLTVL.